These 32 T cell receptor beta chains were all obtained from the same sample, sequenced in a study of T cell responses to AZD1222 COVID-19 vaccine. The method was immunoSEQ multiplex PCR; TCRdb's version includes in-frame clones alone and lacks a portion of them. The sample lists some 150,000 clones; roughly nine tenths were seen once. The sequencing used peripheral blood, collected 28 days after the second AZD1222 dose. These receptors came from an adult who received the AZD1222 COVID-19 vaccine.

The V gene is TRBV21-1, the J gene TRBJ2-7; TRBD2 is taken as the D call from the table, unchecked against the DNA. TRBV21-1 is classified as a pseudogene. This CDR3 comprises 14 residues. The CDR3 spells CASSYLAGVNEQYF. The DNA of the CDR3 is TGTGCCAGCAGCTACCTAGCGGGAGTTAACGAGCAGTACTTC.

This chain joins TRBV6-1 and TRBJ2-3; possibly TRBD2 for D (5 bases). The germline V and J ends were trimmed by 6 bases and 2 bases, with 15 bases remaining between them. The CDR3 is 15 amino acids. The germline V gene has CDR1 MNHNS and CDR2 SASEGT. In nucleotides, the CDR3 is TGTGCCAGCAGGCAGAGGGCCCGCCTCACAGATACGCAGTATTTT. Translating it yields CASRQRARLTDTQYF.

J is TRBJ1-2 and V is TRBV15, with 10 bases identical to TRBD1. There are 15 residues in the CDR3. Germline V CDR1 and CDR2: LNHNV, YYDKDF (reference sequence). The V segment lost 5 bases and the J segment 6 bases; nucleotides outside the gene matches: 9. The DNA for the CDR3 is TGTGCCACCAGCCGGTCCCAGACAGGGGGCAATGGCTACACCTTC. Translating gives CATSRSQTGGNGYTF.

The chain couples TRBV2 to TRBJ2-4, with TRBD1 matching over 7 bases. The CDR3 has 14 residues. Per the germline V gene, CDR1 is SNHLY and CDR2 is FYNNEI. V lost 6 bases and J lost 7; bases outside the gene matches: 9. The CDR3: CASRRQGESNIQYF. The CDR3 DNA reads as TGTGCCAGCAGAAGACAGGGTGAGAGTAACATTCAGTACTTC. Full variable domain (remainder filled in from reference TRBV2 and TRBJ2-4): EPEVTQTPSHQVTQMGQEVILRCVPISNHLYFYWYRQILGQKVEFLVSFYNNEISEKSEIFDDQFSVERPDGSNFTLKIRSTKLEDSAMYFCASRRQGESNIQYFGAGTRLSVL.

The rearrangement links TRBV2 to TRBJ1-5; weak D call: TRBD1 (5 bases). Trimming removed 7 bases at V and 0 bases at J, with 16 bases between. This CDR3 is 16 amino acids long. The V gene's germline CDR1 is SNHLY and CDR2 FYNNEI. CDR3 loop: CASTRLAGNSNQPQHF. CDR3 coding DNA: TGTGCCAGCACTCGGTTGGCAGGGAATAGCAATCAGCCCCAGCATTTT.

This chain joins TRBV7-8 and TRBJ2-7; 7 bases match TRBD1. This CDR3 comprises 15 residues. Trimming removed 0 bases from V and 7 bases from J; junction bases left unmatched: 9. Germline loops: CDR1 SGHVS, CDR2 FQNEAQ. CDR3 nucleotide sequence: TGTGCCAGCAGCTTAGCGACAGGGTATACCCCTGAGCAGTACTTC. It translates to CASSLATGYTPEQYF.

In regard to this clone: The sample has other DNA sequences that encode this CDR3 too. The chain uses TRBV9 and TRBJ1-1, with TRBD1 matching over 8 bases. CDR3 size: 13 residues. Per germline, CDR1 SGDLS and CDR2 YYNGEE. V trimming: 5 bases; J trimming: 2 bases; junction bases outside the gene matches: 2. The CDR3 here is CASRDRGNTEAFF. CDR3 nucleotide sequence: TGTGCCAGCAGAGACAGGGGAAACACTGAAGCTTTCTTT. The whole variable domain, filled in from reference TRBV9 and TRBJ1-1, reads DSGVTQTPKHLITATGQRVTLRCSPRSGDLSVYWYQQSLDQGLQFLIQYYNGEERAKGNILERFSAQQFPDLHSELNLSSLELGDSALYFCASRDRGNTEAFFGQGTRLTVV.

This clone was observed a single time. CDR3 nucleotides: TGTGCCAGCAGCAGCGGGACTAGCGGGACCCTAAGCTCCTACAATGAGCAGTTCTTC. This sequence encodes CASSSGTSGTLSSYNEQFF. The rearrangement joins TRBV7-3 to TRBJ2-1, with 13 bases fitting TRBD2. The CDR3 is made up of 19 amino acids. Germline lookup yields CDR1 SGHTA and CDR2 FQGTGA. The V gene end was trimmed by 5 bases and the J gene end by 0 bases; junction bases not matched to a gene: 10.

The chain combines TRBV4-3 with TRBJ2-2; the D is unclear. Germline V gene data show CDR1 as LGHNA and CDR2 as YSLEER. V was trimmed by 1 base and J by 1 base, leaving 7 bases between them. The CDR3 is 15 residues long. The CDR3 reads CASSQVYENTGELFF. In DNA form, the CDR3 reads TGCGCCAGCAGCCAAGTTTACGAGAACACCGGGGAGCTGTTTTTT.

In this sample, this clone turned up a few times. The V gene is TRBV2, the J gene TRBJ1-1; tentatively, D is TRBD1 (6 bases). This CDR3 has 14 residues. Per germline, CDR1 SNHLY and CDR2 FYNNEI. Trimming removed 6 bases from V and 4 bases from J, with 15 bases in between. In nucleotides, the CDR3 is TGTGCCAGCAGGGGGGCGAAGGGCGGCACTGAAGCTTTCTTT. Translation gives CASRGAKGGTEAFF. The full variable domain, with the rest looked up from reference TRBV2 and TRBJ1-1, is EPEVTQTPSHQVTQMGQEVILRCVPISNHLYFYWYRQILGQKVEFLVSFYNNEISEKSEIFDDQFSVERPDGSNFTLKIRSTKLEDSAMYFCASRGAKGGTEAFFGQGTRLTVV.

In this sample, this clone turned up many times. This chain connects TRBV5-4 to TRBJ2-7; D perhaps matches TRBD2 (6 bases). Per germline, CDR1 SGHNT and CDR2 YYREEE (reference sequence). This CDR3 has 14 amino acids. Trimming shortened V by 4 bases and J by 2 bases, and 13 bases separated the two germline ends. This chain's CDR3 is CASSVSSDTYEQYF. The CDR3 DNA reads as TGTGCCAGCAGCGTCTCTAGCGACACCTACGAGCAGTACTTC.

Details on this clone: The identical CDR3 is also encoded by other nucleotide sequences in the sample. The V and J genes are TRBV12-3 or TRBV12-4 and TRBJ1-2; D perhaps matches TRBD1 (5 bases). Trimming took 2 bases from V and 2 from J, leaving 6 bases between them. This CDR3 is built from 13 residues. Here the CDR3 DNA reads TGTGCCAGCAGTTTATCAGGGAACTATGGCTACACCTTC. This gives the protein CASSLSGNYGYTF.

The rearrangement joins TRBV6-5 to TRBJ2-2; 7 nucleotides align to TRBD1. The CDR3 has 13 amino acids. The trim removed 6 bases at V and 5 bases at J, leaving 3 bases unmatched. The V gene's germline CDR1 is MNHEY and CDR2 SVGAGI. The CDR3: CASRQDRTGELFF. In DNA, the CDR3 is TGTGCCAGCAGGCAGGACAGGACCGGGGAGCTGTTTTTT.

This chain links TRBV3-1 (or the pseudogene TRBV3-2) with TRBJ1-2; 8 bases match TRBD1. The CDR3 loop spans 15 amino acids. The germline V gene has CDR1 LGHDT and CDR2 YNNKEL (reference sequence). After removal of 4 bases from V and 3 bases from J, the junction contained 7 bases not matched to a gene. The CDR3 DNA reads as TGTGCCAGCAGCCTCCTAGGACAGGGCTACTATGGCTACACCTTC. It is translated as CASSLLGQGYYGYTF.

V gene TRBV5-1 combines with J gene TRBJ1-2; D might be TRBD1 (6 bases). The CDR3 runs 14 residues. CDR1 and CDR2 (germline): SGHRS, YFSETQ. Trimming pared 2 bases from V and 5 bases from J, leaving 13 bases between. CDR3 sequence: CASSFLSGDYGYTF. CDR3 sequence (DNA): TGCGCCAGCAGCTTCCTCTCAGGGGATTATGGCTACACCTTC.

The V gene is TRBV27, the J gene TRBJ1-6; D remains ambiguous. The germline V and J ends were trimmed by 2 bases and 6 bases, with 11 bases remaining between them. The germline V gene has CDR1 MNHEY and CDR2 SMNVEV (reference sequence). This CDR3 has 15 residues. The CDR3 sequence: CASSLEYRPNSPLHF. CDR3 DNA sequence: TGTGCCAGCAGTTTAGAGTACAGACCTAATTCACCCCTCCACTTT.

As DNA, the CDR3 is TGCGCCAGCAGCCAAGAGTCATCCTATGGCTACACCTTC. Translating it yields CASSQESSYGYTF. The genes are TRBV4-3 and TRBJ1-2; the D is unclear. This CDR3 is 13 amino acids long. Trimming pared 0 bases from V and 4 bases from J, leaving 6 bases between. The germline CDR1 and CDR2 sequences are LGHNA and YSLEER.

J is TRBJ1-4 and V is TRBV29-1; D perhaps matches TRBD1 (6 bases). V gave up 4 bases and J gave up 2 bases, with 14 bases separating them. The germline V gene encodes CDR1 SQVTM and CDR2 ANQGSEA. The CDR3 spans 15 residues. CDR3 bases: TGCAGCGTTGCCTCGGGGGCAGGGACTAATGAAAAACTGTTTTTT. Protein: CSVASGAGTNEKLFF.

The CDR3, as DNA: TGTGCCAGCAGCACCGCCCAACTAGCAATCTACGAGCAGTACTTC. Translating it yields CASSTAQLAIYEQYF. The chain has TRBV7-2 and TRBJ2-7; D perhaps matches TRBD2 (6 bases). Germline CDR1 SGHTA, CDR2 FQGNSA. The CDR3 extends over 15 amino acids. Trimming pared 5 bases from V and 3 bases from J, leaving 17 bases between.

The chain employs TRBV7-2 and TRBJ2-5, with TRBD1 identical over 7 bases. Germline CDR1 SGHTA, CDR2 FQGNSA. V shed 5 bases, J shed 2 bases, and the junction held 5 bases outside the gene matches. The CDR3 totals 14 residues. CDR3 in DNA: TGTGCCAGCAGCCTGGGACAGCATCAAGAGACCCAGTACTTC. It specifies CASSLGQHQETQYF.

V gene TRBV9 combines with J gene TRBJ1-1; 10 bases align to TRBD1. With 3 bases clipped from V and 4 bases from J, the junction kept 6 bases outside the gene matches. This CDR3 comprises 15 residues. The germline CDR1 and CDR2 sequences are SGDLS and YYNGEE. This chain's CDR3 is CASSALRQGATEAFF. In DNA form, the CDR3 reads TGTGCCAGCAGCGCCCTGAGACAGGGGGCCACTGAAGCTTTCTTT.

This chain connects TRBV5-1 to TRBJ1-6, with D maybe TRBD1 (5 bases). The CDR3 spans 14 residues. V dropped 0 bases and J dropped 5 bases, with 6 bases sitting between them. Germline CDR1 SGHRS, CDR2 YFSETQ. CDR3 in amino acids: CASSLGQNNSPLHF. The CDR3 DNA reads TGCGCCAGCAGCTTGGGACAGAATAATTCACCCCTCCACTTT.

The rearrangement joins TRBV19 to TRBJ1-1; D call uncertain. Germline V gene lookup returns CDR1 LNHDA and CDR2 SQIVND (reference sequence). CDR3 size: 14 residues. Between the trimmed V and J ends, which lost 3 bases and 4 bases, there was a span of 12 bases. CDR3 amino acids: CASSISGSGTEAFF. Written as DNA, the CDR3 is TGTGCCAGTAGTATCTCTGGGTCAGGCACTGAAGCTTTCTTT. The full variable domain, in which reference TRBV19 and TRBJ1-1 provide the parts outside the CDR3, is DGGITQSPKYLFRKEGQNVTLSCEQNLNHDAMYWYRQDPGQGLRLIYYSQIVNDFQKGDIAEGYSVSREKKESFPLTVTSAQKNPTAFYLCASSISGSGTEAFFGQGTRLTVV.

This chain links TRBV2 with TRBJ2-7, with TRBD2 as a possible D gene (5 bases). The CDR3 totals 13 residues. CDR1 is SNHLY and CDR2 is FYNNEI in the germline V gene. V gave up 6 bases and J gave up 7 bases, with 16 bases separating them. This CDR3 reads CASSAPPGKEQYF. CDR3 DNA: TGTGCCAGCAGCGCCCCCCCGGGGAAGGAGCAGTACTTC.

J is TRBJ1-2 and V is TRBV28; 9 nucleotides agree with TRBD1. The V and J ends lost 10 bases and 3 bases, in that order; junction bases with no gene match: 15. Germline V gene data show CDR1 as MDHEN and CDR2 as SYDVKM. The CDR3 contains 16 residues. The DNA of the CDR3 is TGTGCCACCCCGACTTCGCAGGGACAGGGTGACTATGGCTACACCTTC. It specifies CATPTSQGQGDYGYTF.

This chain connects TRBV7-2 to TRBJ2-1, with TRBD2 as a possible D gene (5 bases). The CDR3 length is 13 residues. The V end lost 4 bases, the J end lost 6 bases, and 10 bases lay between the germline ends. Germline-derived CDR1 and CDR2 are SGHTA and FQGNSA. In DNA, the CDR3 is TGTGCCAGCAGCTATCTACGGGGCAATGAGCAGTTCTTC. Protein sequence: CASSYLRGNEQFF.

This sequence joins TRBV7-2 and TRBJ1-1; TRBD1 is a possible D gene (6 bases). Germline V lookup: CDR1 SGHTA, CDR2 FQGNSA. The CDR3 loop spans 15 amino acids. Trimming took off 3 bases at V and 4 bases at J, with 15 bases between the two ends. DNA of the CDR3: TGTGCCAGCAGCTTCCTAACAGGGTCGGGCACTGAAGCTTTCTTT. Amino acid sequence: CASSFLTGSGTEAFF.

This chain links TRBV4-3 with TRBJ2-1, with TRBD1 matching 10 bases. The CDR3 contains 19 residues. Trimming at V came to 4 bases and at J to 6 bases, leaving 18 bases not matched to a gene. Germline CDR1 and CDR2: LGHNA and YSLEER. CDR3 region: CASSRKTTSTGGAGNEQFF. CDR3 bases: TGCGCCAGCAGCCGAAAAACCACCTCGACAGGGGGCGCAGGCAATGAGCAGTTCTTC.

This rearrangement joins TRBV28 to TRBJ1-4; D remains unclear. From germline, CDR1 is MDHEN and CDR2 SYDVKM. Trimming removed 8 bases at V and 0 bases at J, with 7 bases between. The CDR3 loop spans 13 amino acids. The CDR3 DNA follows: TGTGCCAGCTGTTCGACAACTAATGAAAAACTGTTTTTT. Residues: CASCSTTNEKLFF.

This chain links TRBV9 with TRBJ1-4; tentatively, D is TRBD1 (5 bases). The V end lost 4 bases, the J end lost 6 bases, and 16 bases lay between the germline ends. This CDR3 has 15 amino acids. CDR1 is SGDLS and CDR2 is YYNGEE in the germline V gene. CDR3 region: CASSSTGTDHEKLFF. The CDR3 region has the DNA TGTGCCAGCAGCTCTACCGGGACGGACCATGAAAAACTGTTTTTT.

This clone came up a few times. The CDR3 reads CASSGGSSYGYTF. CDR3 in DNA: TGTGCCAGCAGTGGAGGTAGTTCCTATGGCTACACCTTC. This chain joins TRBV2 and TRBJ1-2; D gene uncertain. CDR1 and CDR2 (germline): SNHLY, FYNNEI. V was shortened by 4 bases and J by 4 bases, with 10 bases between the two germline ends. The CDR3 totals 13 residues. Full variable domain (missing parts from reference TRBV2 and TRBJ1-2): EPEVTQTPSHQVTQMGQEVILRCVPISNHLYFYWYRQILGQKVEFLVSFYNNEISEKSEIFDDQFSVERPDGSNFTLKIRSTKLEDSAMYFCASSGGSSYGYTFGSGTRLTVV.

The sample holds a few counts of this clone. This sequence joins TRBV12-3 or TRBV12-4 and TRBJ1-2, with D possibly being TRBD1 (5 bases). The CDR3 length is 13 residues. The V and J ends lost 2 bases and 8 bases respectively, with 12 bases between them. As DNA, the CDR3 is TGTGCCAGCAGTTTACGGTGGGGCGAAGGCTACACCTTC. It codes for CASSLRWGEGYTF.